The 32 T cell receptor beta chains reported below all come from one sample, sequenced in a study of cytomegalovirus exposure and HLA in healthy donors. It was with 60 Vbeta and 13 Jbeta primers that the PCR ran. This table comes from immunoSEQ multiplex PCR, and its TCRdb copy is limited to in-frame clones, with some not included. The data contain tens of thousands of clones, 82% of them singletons. Sequencing was performed on PBMCs. These TCRs come from a man over 45 in good health and CMV-seronegative.

Only one count was recorded for this clone. V gene TRBV15 combines with J gene TRBJ2-1; 9 nucleotides line up with TRBD1. In germline, CDR1 is LNHNV, CDR2 YYDKDF (reference sequence). There are 13 residues in the CDR3. The trim removed 5 bases at V and 8 bases at J, leaving 4 bases unmatched. The CDR3 DNA is TGTGCCACCAGCGGGGACAGGGTCCATGAGCAGTTCTTC. Its protein is CATSGDRVHEQFF.

There are a few counts of this clone. The gene calls are TRBV10-3 and TRBJ1-5; 9 bases are shared with TRBD1. CDR1 and CDR2 (germline): ENHRY, SYGVKD. Unmatched junction bases numbered 8, after V lost 6 bases and J lost 5 bases. This CDR3 region has 15 residues. Here the CDR3 reads CAIRAQTGGDQPQHF. The CDR3 DNA reads TGTGCCATCAGAGCCCAAACAGGGGGCGATCAGCCCCAGCATTTT.

The chain combines TRBV6-5 with TRBJ1-5, with unresolved D. The V end lost 9 bases, the J end lost 5 bases, and 17 bases lay between the germline ends. The CDR3 is made up of 14 amino acids. Germline CDR1 reads MNHEY; CDR2 reads SVGAGI. CDR3 sequence reads: CASWTGQSYQPQHF. Written as DNA, the CDR3 is TGTGCCAGTTGGACTGGCCAGTCCTATCAGCCCCAGCATTTT.

This clone was found a few times. This chain connects TRBV6-5 to TRBJ1-2; D is undetermined. The CDR3 runs 14 residues. Looked up from germline, CDR1 is MNHEY and CDR2 is SVGAGI. The V gene lost 4 bases and the J gene lost 4 bases, with 13 bases spanning the gap. The CDR3 protein is CASSLRSIGYGYTF. Written as DNA, the CDR3 is TGTGCCAGCAGTTTACGGTCCATCGGCTATGGCTACACCTTC.

The V call is TRBV6-5, the J call TRBJ2-7, with TRBD1 matching 9 bases. With 4 bases clipped from V and 3 bases from J, the junction kept 10 bases outside the gene matches. Germline-derived CDR1 and CDR2 are MNHEY and SVGAGI. The CDR3 is 16 amino acids. CDR3 in amino acids: CASSLKVGTGLYEQYF. The CDR3 DNA reads as TGTGCCAGCAGTTTGAAGGTCGGGACAGGGCTCTACGAGCAGTACTTC.

The chain links TRBV9 to TRBJ1-3; maybe TRBD1 (5 bases). V lost 4 bases, J lost 1 base, and 9 bases lay in between. The CDR3 runs 14 residues. Germline V gene data show CDR1 as SGDLS and CDR2 as YYNGEE. CDR3 coding DNA: TGTGCCAGCAGCCCCAGGGTATCTGGAAACACCATATATTTT. Amino acids: CASSPRVSGNTIYF.

The V gene is TRBV5-1, the J gene TRBJ2-5; D is possibly TRBD1 (7 bases). The length of the CDR3 is 14 residues. CDR1 is SGHRS and CDR2 is YFSETQ in the germline V gene. Trimming took off 0 bases at V and 2 bases at J, with 8 bases between the two ends. CDR3 region: CASSLAGGQETQYF. CDR3 coding DNA: TGCGCCAGCAGCTTGGCAGGGGGGCAAGAGACCCAGTACTTC.

The CDR3 sequence is CASRPASGRDVGYTF. CDR3 coding DNA: TGTGCCAGCAGACCCGCCAGCGGCCGTGACGTTGGCTACACCTTC. This chain connects TRBV11-2 to TRBJ1-2; D gene ambiguous. Germline-derived CDR1 and CDR2 are SGHAT and FQNNGV. The CDR3 sequence is 15 residues long. Between the trimmed V and J ends, which lost 6 bases and 7 bases, there was a span of 21 bases.

This rearrangement joins TRBV4-3 to TRBJ2-7, with 8 positions matching TRBD2. This CDR3 has 17 amino acids. Germline trimming cut 0 bases from V and 2 bases from J; bases unmatched to any gene: 9. The V gene's germline CDR1 is LGHNA and CDR2 YSLEER. The CDR3 sequence is CASSQDLWREAAYEQYF. The CDR3 nucleotides read TGCGCCAGCAGCCAAGATCTTTGGCGGGAGGCCGCCTACGAGCAGTACTTC.

The CDR3 here is CASSLAGGQGDSPLHF. The DNA for the CDR3 is TGCGCCAGCAGCTTGGCGGGGGGACAGGGGGATTCACCCCTCCACTTT. The chain combines TRBV5-1 with TRBJ1-6, with TRBD1 matching 11 bases. The V gene's germline CDR1 is SGHRS and CDR2 YFSETQ. The CDR3 runs to 16 residues. V was pared by 0 bases and J by 8 bases, with 4 bases of the junction left unmatched.

CDR3 nucleotide sequence: TGTGCCAGCAGTGAAAGGCCGCTAGCGGACGACACCGGGGAGCTGTTTTTT. Amino acids: CASSERPLADDTGELFF. This sequence joins TRBV2 and TRBJ2-2, with 7 bases that match TRBD2. This CDR3 comprises 17 residues. The V and J ends lost 2 bases and 3 bases, in that order; junction bases with no gene match: 9. Germline V lookup: CDR1 SNHLY, CDR2 FYNNEI.

This sequence joins TRBV7-9 and TRBJ1-1, with D maybe TRBD1 (6 bases). The V and J ends lost 4 bases and 5 bases respectively, with 14 bases between them. This CDR3 has 14 residues. Per germline, CDR1 SEHNR and CDR2 FQNEAQ (reference sequence). The chain's CDR3 is CASSSRGGITEAFF. The CDR3 coding sequence is TGTGCCAGCAGCTCCAGGGGTGGAATAACTGAAGCTTTCTTT.

This chain joins TRBV5-1 and TRBJ2-7, with 7 bases lining up with TRBD1. With V trimmed by 0 bases and J by 0 bases, 6 bases remained unmatched. This CDR3 has 16 residues. Germline V gives CDR1 SGHRS, CDR2 YFSETQ. This chain's CDR3 is CASSLGGTAISYEQYF. Written as DNA, the CDR3 is TGCGCCAGCAGCTTGGGGGGGACAGCTATCTCCTACGAGCAGTACTTC.

V is TRBV6-5 and J is TRBJ1-1; maybe TRBD1 (6 bases). This CDR3 region has 14 residues. Deletions cut 2 bases from V and 3 bases from J, with 10 bases between. From germline, CDR1 is MNHEY and CDR2 SVGAGI. CDR3 loop: CASSYVGGHTEAFF. CDR3 coding DNA: TGTGCCAGCAGTTACGTTGGGGGCCACACTGAAGCTTTCTTT.

The chain employs TRBV29-1 and TRBJ1-1; D unresolved. Per the germline V gene, CDR1 is SQVTM and CDR2 is ANQGSEA. Trimming shortened V by 2 bases and J by 5 bases, and 6 bases separated the two germline ends. There are 11 residues in the CDR3. In DNA, the CDR3 is TGCAGCGTTGAATCGGGGACTGAAGCTTTCTTT. Translated, it gives CSVESGTEAFF.

This chain uses TRBV15 with TRBJ2-5, with D possibly TRBD1 on 5 matching bases. The CDR3 consists of 12 residues. The germline gives CDR1 LNHNV, CDR2 YYDKDF (reference sequence). V was clipped by 3 bases and J by 4 bases, with 6 bases between them. The CDR3 sequence: CATSRGPETQYF. Written as DNA, the CDR3 is TGTGCCACCAGCAGGGGGCCAGAGACCCAGTACTTC.

This sequence joins TRBV4-2 and TRBJ2-5, with 11 bases that match TRBD2. Germline-derived CDR1 and CDR2 are LGHNA and YNFKEQ. The CDR3 consists of 16 residues. V trimming: 0 bases; J trimming: 6 bases; junction bases outside the gene matches: 6. The CDR3 reads CASSQDVSGRGQTQYF. CDR3 DNA sequence: TGTGCCAGCAGCCAAGACGTTAGCGGGAGGGGACAGACCCAGTACTTC.

The chain links TRBV28 to TRBJ1-1, with TRBD1 identical over 9 bases. V lost 4 bases to trimming and J lost 1 base; unmatched junction nucleotides: 4. Germline assignment: CDR1 MDHEN and CDR2 SYDVKM. This CDR3 has 15 residues. The CDR3 protein is CASSSRTGANTEAFF. The CDR3 DNA reads as TGTGCCAGCAGTTCACGGACAGGGGCGAACACTGAAGCTTTCTTT. Based on the CDR3 plus reference TRBV28 and TRBJ1-1, the full variable domain is DVKVTQSSRYLVKRTGEKVFLECVQDMDHENMFWYRQDPGLGLRLIYFSYDVKMKEKGDIPEGYSVSREKKERFSLILESASTNQTSMYLCASSSRTGANTEAFFGQGTRLTVV.

This clone was counted only a few times. The chain has TRBV5-6 and TRBJ2-7, with TRBD2 matching over 9 bases. This CDR3 spans 17 amino acids. Germline V gene lookup returns CDR1 SGHDT and CDR2 YYEEEE. V gave up 0 bases and J gave up 5 bases; unmatched junction bases: 12. This CDR3 is CASSLVWREGGRDEQYF. Written as DNA, the CDR3 is TGTGCCAGCAGCTTGGTTTGGCGGGAGGGAGGTCGGGACGAGCAGTACTTC.

The DNA of the CDR3 is TGCAGCGCGGGGGGGGACAGTAGCAATCAGCCCCAGCATTTT. This translates into CSAGGDSSNQPQHF. V usage is TRBV29-1 and J usage is TRBJ1-5, with 7 positions matching TRBD1. The CDR3 has 14 amino acids. V gave up 7 bases and J gave up 0 bases; unmatched junction bases: 6. Germline lookup yields CDR1 SQVTM and CDR2 ANQGSEA.

The chain has TRBV2 and TRBJ2-3; tentative D call: TRBD2 (5 bases). The CDR3 has 14 amino acids. The V end lost 3 bases, the J end lost 2 bases, and 9 bases lay between the germline ends. Germline V gives CDR1 SNHLY, CDR2 FYNNEI. The CDR3, as DNA: TGTGCCAGCAGTGAGCGGGCCTACACAGATACGCAGTATTTT. It encodes CASSERAYTDTQYF.

In its sample, this clone was seen once. The V call is TRBV11-2, the J call TRBJ2-3; 10 bases are a match to TRBD1. Germline CDR1 is SGHAT and CDR2 is FQNNGV. The CDR3 contains 15 residues. V trimming: 5 bases; J trimming: 5 bases; junction bases outside the gene matches: 7. The CDR3 loop is CASSSRDRGLDTQYF. DNA for the CDR3: TGTGCCAGCAGCAGCCGGGACAGGGGACTAGATACGCAGTATTTT.

V is TRBV28 and J is TRBJ2-7; 14 nucleotides align to TRBD2. The germline gives CDR1 MDHEN, CDR2 SYDVKM. This CDR3 comprises 18 residues. The J segment lost 2 bases and the V segment lost 5 bases, leaving 11 bases of the junction unmatched. CDR3: CASSGMGLAGALPYEQYF. In DNA form, the CDR3 reads TGTGCCAGCAGTGGTATGGGACTAGCGGGAGCCCTCCCCTACGAGCAGTACTTC.

The rearrangement links TRBV5-5 to TRBJ1-1; D may be TRBD1 (6 bases). V was shortened by 4 bases and J by 1 base, with 14 bases between the two germline ends. The V gene's germline CDR1 is SGHKS and CDR2 YYEKEE (reference sequence). CDR3 length equals 15 residues. CDR3 in amino acids: CASSPLGQPNTEAFF. The CDR3 nucleotides are TGTGCCAGCAGCCCACTAGGACAGCCGAACACTGAAGCTTTCTTT. Complete variable domain (other parts from reference TRBV5-5 and TRBJ1-1): DAGVTQSPTHLIKTRGQQVTLRCSPISGHKSVSWYQQVLGQGPQFIFQYYEKEERGRGNFPDRFSARQFPNYSSELNVNALLLGDSALYLCASSPLGQPNTEAFFGQGTRLTVV.

This rearrangement joins TRBV4-2 to TRBJ1-2; TRBD1 matches at 7 bases. Trimming at V came to 2 bases and at J to 0 bases, leaving 0 bases not matched to a gene. This CDR3 spans 14 amino acids. Germline V lookup: CDR1 LGHNA, CDR2 YNFKEQ. CDR3 sequence: CASSQQGANYGYTF. CDR3 DNA: TGTGCCAGCAGCCAACAGGGGGCTAACTATGGCTACACCTTC.

The DNA of the CDR3 is TGTGCCAGCAGTGGGTTCCAGGGGGCCTACGAGCAGTACTTC. The encoded protein is CASSGFQGAYEQYF. The V call is TRBV2, the J call TRBJ2-7, with 7 bases matching TRBD1. There are 14 residues in the CDR3. CDR1 is SNHLY, CDR2 FYNNEI, per germline. Trimming cost V 4 bases and J 2 bases; bases outside gene matches: 5. Looking up the rest from reference TRBV2 and TRBJ2-7 gives the full variable domain: EPEVTQTPSHQVTQMGQEVILRCVPISNHLYFYWYRQILGQKVEFLVSFYNNEISEKSEIFDDQFSVERPDGSNFTLKIRSTKLEDSAMYFCASSGFQGAYEQYFGPGTRLTVT.

V is TRBV27 and J is TRBJ2-7; 9 nucleotides match TRBD2. The V gene end was trimmed by 5 bases and the J gene end by 2 bases; junction bases not matched to a gene: 7. This CDR3 contains 15 residues. CDR1 and CDR2 (germline): MNHEY, SMNVEV (reference sequence). CDR3 sequence reads: CASSISGRGTYEQYF. DNA for the CDR3: TGTGCCAGCAGTATTAGCGGGAGAGGGACCTACGAGCAGTACTTC.

V gene TRBV29-1 combines with J gene TRBJ2-7; 10 bases are a match to TRBD1. V gave up 4 bases and J gave up 7 bases; unmatched junction bases: 10. Looked up from germline, CDR1 is SQVTM and CDR2 is ANQGSEA. CDR3 length equals 14 residues. The CDR3 DNA follows: TGCAGCGTTGCAAACGGACAGGGGGGCTTTGAGCAGTACTTC. It is translated as CSVANGQGGFEQYF.

V usage is TRBV5-4 and J usage is TRBJ2-1, with 8 nucleotides matching TRBD2. Germline-derived CDR1 and CDR2 are SGHNT and YYREEE (reference sequence). The CDR3 consists of 15 residues. Trimming at V came to 2 bases and at J to 6 bases, leaving 7 bases not matched to a gene. The CDR3 reads CASSLTGGTGNEQFF. The CDR3 nucleotides are TGTGCCAGCAGCTTAACGGGAGGGACGGGCAATGAGCAGTTCTTC.

The chain combines TRBV4-1 with TRBJ2-1; D is possibly TRBD1 (6 bases). The V end was cut by 1 base, the J end by 13 bases, with 17 bases between. Germline V gene lookup returns CDR1 MGHRA and CDR2 YSYEKL. The CDR3 contains 14 residues. The DNA for the CDR3 is TGCGCCAGCAGCCAAGGGGACGCAGGGGTAAGTCAGTTCTTC. Protein: CASSQGDAGVSQFF.

The gene calls are TRBV6-1 and TRBJ2-5, with 10 bases fitting TRBD2. The DNA end is a closer match to TRBJ2-7, so the J assignment may be wrong. CDR3 length: 16 residues. Per the germline V gene, CDR1 is MNHNS and CDR2 is SASEGT. The CDR3: CASREAVAGGSYEQYF. Here the CDR3 DNA reads TGTGCCAGCCGAGAAGCGGTAGCGGGAGGATCCTACGAGCAGTACTTC.

The genes are TRBV13 and TRBJ2-5, with TRBD1 matching over 12 bases. Germline loops: CDR1 PRHDT, CDR2 FYEKMQ (reference sequence). Trimming at V came to 1 base and at J to 7 bases, leaving 7 bases not matched to a gene. The CDR3 spans 16 residues. The CDR3 loop reads CASSLVSTGQGATQYF. The CDR3 DNA reads TGTGCCAGCAGCTTAGTTTCTACGGGACAGGGGGCGACCCAGTACTTC.